Below are 13 T cell receptor beta chains sequenced from a single sample in a study of CD8+CD57+ T cells in acquired aplastic anemia (dated by TCRdb to 2017 to 2018). Patients chosen for sequencing had shown expansion of CD8+CD57+ cells by flow cytometry. The listed sequencing device is Illumina HiSeq 2000. TCR beta VDJ combination and CDR3 sequence profiling used genomic DNA as the template. TCRdb passed the public sequencing reads through fastp at Q25 and MiXCR, retaining productive beta sequences. Under each unique CDR3 protein, matching rows form one entry showing the most common genes and DNA. This sample holds fewer than 250,000 distinct CDR3 sequences; 40% to 50% were observed only once. Of the sample, 6.5% to 8% is held by the ten largest clones. Material: sorted CD4+, CD8+, or CD8+CD57+ T cells (not recorded which) from PBMCs. These receptors all come from a human donor with aplastic anemia.

This clonotype appeared many times. The V and J genes are TRBV6-6 and TRBJ1-1, with D unresolved. The CDR3 runs 13 residues. Trimming cost V 9 bases and J 2 bases, with 13 bases left between them. The germline CDR1 and CDR2 sequences are MNHNY and SVGAGI (reference sequence). CDR3 sequence: CASSPGPNTEAFF. CDR3 coding DNA: TGTGCCAGTTCACCCGGACCTAACACTGAAGCTTTCTTT.

Worth noting for this clonotype: This may be a read error: a much more frequent sequence differs by one nucleotide. The chain employs TRBV7-8 and TRBJ1-1; D gene uncertain. From germline, CDR1 is SGHVS and CDR2 FQNEAQ. This CDR3 is built from 14 residues. V lost 5 bases and J 8 bases, leaving 18 bases between the germline ends. For the CDR3, the DNA is TGTGCCAGCAGCAACCTGCCGAAGACTTGGGAAGCTTTCTTT. It is translated as CASSNLPKTWEAFF.

This clonotype came up many times. V usage is TRBV7-3 and J usage is TRBJ1-6, with TRBD1 as a possible D gene (5 bases). V gave up 5 bases and J gave up 7 bases, with 12 bases separating them. The CDR3 is 14 amino acids. Per germline, CDR1 SGHTA and CDR2 FQGTGA. This CDR3 reads CASSLGVANSPLHF. CDR3 DNA sequence: TGTGCCAGCAGCCTGGGGGTCGCGAATTCACCCCTCCACTTT. Using reference TRBV7-3 and TRBJ1-6 for the parts outside the CDR3, the full variable domain is GAGVSQTPSNKVTEKGKYVELRCDPISGHTALYWYRQSLGQGPEFLIYFQGTGAADDSGLPNDRFFAVRPEGSVSTLKIQRTERGDSAVYLCASSLGVANSPLHFGNGTRLTVT.

The chain uses TRBV15 and TRBJ2-5; unclear D gene. The CDR3 extends over 15 amino acids. From germline, CDR1 is LNHNV and CDR2 YYDKDF (reference sequence). V was trimmed by 1 base and J by 1 base, leaving 10 bases between them. The DNA for the CDR3 is TGTGCCACCAGCAGAGCGAGTCGCCTCCAAGAGACCCAGTACTTC. Amino acid sequence: CATSRASRLQETQYF.

The V gene is TRBV19, the J gene TRBJ1-2; a weak D match, TRBD1 (5 bases). CDR3 length: 13 amino acids. Trimming cost V 1 base and J 8 bases, with 11 bases left between them. Germline CDR1 reads LNHDA; CDR2 reads SQIVND (reference sequence). This CDR3 is CASSIGRDTGYTF. CDR3 in DNA: TGTGCCAGTAGTATAGGCAGGGATACCGGCTACACCTTC.

This clonotype was counted at least ten times. The chain recombines TRBV10-3 with TRBJ1-1, with D possibly TRBD1 on 6 matching bases. The germline V and J ends were trimmed by 3 bases and 0 bases, with 14 bases remaining between them. The CDR3 runs 16 residues. CDR1 and CDR2 from the germline V gene are ENHRY and SYGVKD. The CDR3 here is CAISDVGQLMNTEAFF. The CDR3 DNA sequence: TGTGCCATCAGTGATGTTGGACAGCTCATGAACACTGAAGCTTTCTTT.

At least ten counts were recorded for this clonotype. V usage is TRBV5-1 and J usage is TRBJ2-3; D might be TRBD2 (6 bases). Germline lookup yields CDR1 SGHRS and CDR2 YFSETQ. The CDR3 totals 16 residues. V lost 3 bases and J 0 bases, leaving 14 bases between the germline ends. CDR3 DNA sequence: TGCGCCAGCAGCTGGGGAGGAAAAGACAGCACAGATACGCAGTATTTT. Translation: CASSWGGKDSTDTQYF.

The rearrangement uses TRBV25-1 and TRBJ1-6; 8 nucleotides align to TRBD1. Germline V CDR1 and CDR2: MGHDK, SYGVNS. The CDR3 contains 14 residues. J gave up 10 bases and V 5 bases, and 7 bases lay outside the gene matches. The DNA of the CDR3 is TGTGCCAGCAGTTCGACAGGGGAGAGCTCACCCCTCCACTTT. Protein product: CASSSTGESSPLHF.

V usage is TRBV11-3 and J usage is TRBJ2-1; TRBD1 matches 9 bases. CDR1 and CDR2 from the germline V gene are SGHNT and YENEEA. The V segment lost 1 base and the J segment 7 bases; nucleotides outside the gene matches: 8. The CDR3 has 16 residues. CDR3 nucleotide sequence: TGTGCCAGCAGCTTAGCAGCGGGACAGGGACGGAATGAGCAGTTCTTC. Encoded protein: CASSLAAGQGRNEQFF.

This clonotype has ten or more counts. The chain uses TRBV2 and TRBJ2-7; TRBD1 aligns across 8 bases. V lost 7 bases to trimming and J lost 6 bases; unmatched junction nucleotides: 17. Germline CDR1 SNHLY, CDR2 FYNNEI. CDR3 size: 16 residues. CDR3 nucleotide sequence: TGTGCCAGCACTGATATTTCGGACAGGGAGTTTCTCGAGCAGTACTTC. This sequence encodes CASTDISDREFLEQYF. The whole variable domain, remainder taken from reference TRBV2 and TRBJ2-7, is EPEVTQTPSHQVTQMGQEVILRCVPISNHLYFYWYRQILGQKVEFLVSFYNNEISEKSEIFDDQFSVERPDGSNFTLKIRSTKLEDSAMYFCASTDISDREFLEQYFGPGTRLTVT.

The table lists this clonotype with many counts. This chain links TRBV20-1 with TRBJ1-5; possible D gene TRBD1, 5 bases. CDR3 length: 16 residues. The ends were cut back, 6 bases at V and 0 bases at J, with 18 bases in the middle. Germline V gives CDR1 DFQATT, CDR2 SNEGSKA (reference sequence). The CDR3 sequence: CSAPAEDGTSNQPQHF. DNA of the CDR3: TGCAGTGCGCCAGCTGAGGACGGGACTAGCAATCAGCCCCAGCATTTT.

The chain links TRBV7-6 to TRBJ1-1, with no clear D. CDR1 and CDR2 from the germline V gene are SGHVS and FNYEAQ. This CDR3 region has 15 residues. V was trimmed by 5 bases and J by 1 base, leaving 14 bases between them. The chain's CDR3 is CASSPQSGSNTEAFF. In DNA, the CDR3 is TGTGCCAGCAGCCCCCAGTCGGGGTCGAACACTGAAGCTTTCTTT.

The chain joins TRBV7-9 to TRBJ1-6, with 8 nucleotides matching TRBD1. This CDR3 has 15 amino acids. With 1 base clipped from V and 4 bases from J, the junction kept 0 bases outside the gene matches. Per the germline V gene, CDR1 is SEHNR and CDR2 is FQNEAQ (reference sequence). CDR3 in amino acids: CASSLGTGYNSPLHF. DNA for the CDR3: TGTGCCAGCAGCTTAGGGACAGGGTATAATTCACCCCTCCACTTT.